This T cell receptor (beta chain) was recovered during a study of shared clonotypes between healthy human individuals. Study in general: Each donor's CD8 memory used one plate, CD8 naive two, each CD4 subset three.

Regarding this clone: Its antigen is undetermined.

TCRdb's table, derived via immunoSEQ multiplex PCR, lists solely in-frame clones and lacks some. The profile shows roughly 2.4 million clones, almost 96% of them singletons. The length of the CDR3 is 15 residues. CDR1 is SGHVS and CDR2 is FQNEAQ in the germline V gene. The V end lost 3 bases, the J end lost 4 bases, and 15 bases lay between the germline ends. Study results and caveats: Only blood was sampled; tissue repertoires likely differ. Roughly 5% of naive CD4 clonotypes were common to a handful of donors. Limitation of the genetic and exposure-history diversity represented came from the few donors.

This chain links TRBV7-8 with TRBJ1-1; D not certain. Sequencing input: naive CD4+ T cells sorted from blood. Subset indicated: CD45RA+ positively selected. This TCR derives from a man aged 18 to 30 in good health. In DNA form, the CDR3 reads TGTGCCAGCAGCTTTCATTTATCCATGAGCACTGAAGCTTTCTTT. As protein: CASSFHLSMSTEAFF.